Below are 8 T cell receptor beta chains sequenced from a single sample in a study of T cells in Graves' hyperthyroidism and ophthalmopathy. Amplification targeted TCR beta CDR3 regions from RNA transcripts. A first-round RT-PCR of the TCR CDR3 used the HTBI primer set. MiXCR was run by TCRdb on the multiplex PCR reads, yielding one entry per CDR3 protein. In the table there are under 500,000 distinct CDR3 sequences, roughly 13% of which are singletons. Specimen: blood. The receptor set was obtained from a man aged 45-65 years with Graves' ophthalmopathy.

This clonotype was detected ten times or more. CDR3 in DNA: TGTGCCAGCACTGCGGGAGGGCCAAGTAATGAGCAGTTCTTC. As protein: CASTAGGPSNEQFF. The chain uses TRBV11-2 and TRBJ2-1; the match to TRBD2 covers 9 bases. The J segment lost 7 bases and the V segment lost 7 bases, leaving 8 bases of the junction unmatched. The CDR3 is 14 amino acids. CDR1 is SGHAT and CDR2 is FQNNGV in the germline V gene.

Regarding this clonotype: The CDR3 does not end in the conserved phenylalanine or tryptophan, so this is likely a read error. The chain has TRBV30 and TRBJ2-1; D possibly corresponds to TRBD2 (5 bases). CDR1 GTSNPN and CDR2 SVGIG come from the germline V gene (reference sequence). The CDR3 totals 14 residues. The germline V and J ends were trimmed by 8 bases and 4 bases, with 18 bases remaining between them. Here the CDR3 reads CASSPPRGYNEQFS. The CDR3 DNA reads as TGTGCCAGCAGCCCCCCCCGCGGGTACAATGAGCAGTTCTCC.

This clonotype was seen at least ten times. The chain carries TRBV29-1 and TRBJ1-1; 8 nucleotides line up with TRBD1. Germline trimming cut 2 bases from V and 5 bases from J; bases unmatched to any gene: 4. Germline V gene lookup returns CDR1 SQVTM and CDR2 ANQGSEA. The CDR3 is 13 residues long. The DNA of the CDR3 is TGCAGCGTTGAATCCAGGGGGCGGACTGAAGCTTTCTTT. It is translated as CSVESRGRTEAFF.

This clonotype showed up many times. The rearrangement joins TRBV20-1 to TRBJ1-4; TRBD1 is a possible D gene (5 bases). The CDR3 is made up of 14 amino acids. From germline, CDR1 is DFQATT and CDR2 SNEGSKA (reference sequence). With 0 bases removed from V and 8 bases from J, the gap between germline ends came to 13 bases. The DNA of the CDR3 is TGCAGTGCTAGAGAGGGGGGGGTGTACGAAAAACTGTTTTTT. It specifies CSAREGGVYEKLFF.

In its sample, this clonotype was seen many times. This chain uses TRBV12-3 or TRBV12-4 with TRBJ2-7; D is ambiguous. With 2 bases removed from V and 5 bases from J, the gap between germline ends came to 7 bases. The CDR3 runs 12 residues. The CDR3 loop reads CASSLQVNEQYF. In DNA form, the CDR3 reads TGTGCCAGCAGTTTACAGGTGAACGAGCAGTACTTC.

The sample holds many counts of this clonotype. J is TRBJ2-5 and V is TRBV20-1; possible D gene TRBD2, 6 bases. Trimming removed 4 bases from V and 7 bases from J, with 13 bases in between. Germline-derived CDR1 and CDR2 are DFQATT and SNEGSKA (reference sequence). This CDR3 comprises 12 residues. As DNA, the CDR3 is TGCAGTGCTATCCAGACTAGAGGGACCCAGTACTTC. This encodes CSAIQTRGTQYF.

This clonotype was counted many times. The genes are TRBV20-1 and TRBJ2-7, with TRBD2 identical over 8 bases. Germline V gives CDR1 DFQATT, CDR2 SNEGSKA (reference sequence). The CDR3 totals 13 residues. The J segment lost 3 bases and the V segment lost 3 bases, leaving 4 bases of the junction unmatched. Here the CDR3 reads CSASLREGYEQYF. CDR3 nucleotides: TGCAGTGCTAGTCTCCGGGAGGGCTACGAGCAGTACTTC.

This clonotype was counted at least ten times. This chain uses TRBV27 with TRBJ2-5, with TRBD2 as a possible D gene (6 bases). This CDR3 contains 14 residues. V shed 8 bases and J shed 5 bases, with 18 bases lying between them. The germline V gene encodes CDR1 MNHEY and CDR2 SMNVEV (reference sequence). As DNA, the CDR3 is TGTGCCAGCTCACGGGCGGGGATTCAGGAGACCCAGTACTTC. It codes for CASSRAGIQETQYF.